These 23 T cell receptor beta chains originate from one sample sequenced in a study of human T cells and chemical hapten exposure. The sample's time point: patch test 2, 6 weeks after DPC sensitization. Treatment described: therapeutic diphenylcyclopropenone sensitization with weekly scalp DPC. TCRdb recomputed calls from the RACE reads with MiXCR, one row per CDR3 protein. This sample carries over 85,000 distinct CDR3 sequences, about 9.6% of them seen once, and the ten largest clones take about 2%. Material: whole blood, obtained in connection with sensitization to the hapten diphenylcyclopropenone (DPC). Receptor source: a woman aged 40-49 years with alopecia areata. Some clones in this sample may be carry-over from other donors' samples.

This clonotype was picked up many times. The gene calls are TRBV12-3 or TRBV12-4 and TRBJ2-1, with a weak D call TRBD1 (5 bases). V shed 4 bases and J shed 8 bases, with 12 bases lying between them. This CDR3 spans 13 amino acids. The CDR3 spells CASSSNVGDEQFF. Written as DNA, the CDR3 is TGTGCCAGCAGTTCAAACGTAGGGGATGAGCAGTTCTTC.

The chain couples TRBV9 to TRBJ2-2; tentative D call: TRBD2 (6 bases). Trimming took off 0 bases at V and 1 base at J, with 13 bases between the two ends. The CDR3 loop spans 17 amino acids. The germline V gene encodes CDR1 SGDLS and CDR2 YYNGEE. CDR3 nucleotide sequence: TGTGCCAGCAGCGTAGCTAACGCGGGAATGAACACCGGGGAGCTGTTTTTT. Translated: CASSVANAGMNTGELFF.

This clonotype appeared a few times. The rearrangement links TRBV6-1 to TRBJ2-1; no reliable D call. CDR3 size: 16 residues. Germline V gene lookup returns CDR1 MNHNS and CDR2 SASEGT. The V end lost 1 base, the J end lost 4 bases, and 14 bases lay between the germline ends. Here the CDR3 reads CASSEESRPPYNEQFF. The CDR3 DNA reads TGTGCCAGCAGTGAAGAATCGCGTCCCCCTTACAATGAGCAGTTCTTC.

This chain connects TRBV14 to TRBJ2-3; D is undetermined. V lost 1 base and J lost 1, with 9 bases in between. This CDR3 is built from 15 residues. The germline CDR1 and CDR2 sequences are SGHDN and FVKESK. The CDR3 DNA is TGTGCCAGCAGCCAAGGTAGTTTTGGCACAGATACGCAGTATTTT. Its protein product is CASSQGSFGTDTQYF.

In this sample, this clonotype turned up many times. The chain recombines TRBV7-3 with TRBJ2-2; D gene ambiguous. The CDR3 spans 13 residues. The V gene lost 4 bases and the J gene lost 2 bases, with 5 bases spanning the gap. The germline V gene encodes CDR1 SGHTA and CDR2 FQGTGA. CDR3 DNA: TGTGCCAGCAGCTCAACAAACACCGGGGAGCTGTTTTTT. It specifies CASSSTNTGELFF.

This clonotype turned up a few times. This chain links TRBV28 with TRBJ2-7; no clear D. The germline CDR1 and CDR2 sequences are MDHEN and SYDVKM. The CDR3 consists of 13 residues. Trimming left V 3 bases short and J 5 bases short, with 11 bases between. This CDR3 is CASSFNRADEQYF. CDR3 nucleotide sequence: TGTGCCAGCAGTTTCAATCGTGCTGACGAGCAGTACTTC.

There are a few counts of this clonotype. The CDR3 DNA reads TGTGCCAGCAAAAGAGAGACCGATAATTCACCCCTCCACTTT. It translates to CASKRETDNSPLHF. V and J are TRBV27 and TRBJ1-6; D is ambiguous. The V gene lost 7 bases and the J gene lost 5 bases, with 12 bases spanning the gap. Germline values: CDR1 MNHEY, CDR2 SMNVEV (reference sequence). The CDR3 covers 14 residues.

The chain joins TRBV9 to TRBJ2-1; TRBD2 aligns across 10 bases. Germline lookup yields CDR1 SGDLS and CDR2 YYNGEE. The CDR3 loop spans 16 amino acids. V was pared by 0 bases and J by 10 bases, with 10 bases of the junction left unmatched. The DNA for the CDR3 is TGTGCCAGCAGCGTAGTTGGGCTAGCGGGAGCTAAAGAGCAGTTCTTC. It specifies CASSVVGLAGAKEQFF.

This clonotype was detected many times. This rearrangement joins TRBV6-2 or TRBV6-3 to TRBJ1-1; unclear D gene. This CDR3 has 16 residues. V lost 0 bases and J 0 bases, leaving 11 bases between the germline ends. Germline V gives CDR1 MNHEY, CDR2 SVGEGT. This CDR3 reads CASSYSPRRLNTEAFF. CDR3 coding DNA: TGTGCCAGCAGTTACTCGCCCCGGAGACTGAACACTGAAGCTTTCTTT.

This clonotype was observed at least ten times. The gene calls are TRBV11-1 and TRBJ1-1, with TRBD1 matching over 7 bases. This CDR3 spans 14 amino acids. Germline CDR1 is SGHAT and CDR2 is FQDESV (reference sequence). Trimming took 5 bases from V and 4 from J; bases not matched to a gene: 7. The CDR3 DNA sequence: TGTGCCAGCAGCCGTACCGGGACAGTCACTGAAGCTTTCTTT. It encodes CASSRTGTVTEAFF.

The genes are TRBV4-3 and TRBJ2-2; TRBD1 agrees at 7 bases. Trimming cost V 3 bases and J 0 bases; bases outside gene matches: 1. Germline V gene data show CDR1 as LGHNA and CDR2 as YSLEER. The CDR3 totals 15 residues. The CDR3 region has the DNA TGCGCCAGCAGCCATGGGACAGCGAACACCGGGGAGCTGTTTTTT. Protein product: CASSHGTANTGELFF.

This clonotype appeared a few times. V gene TRBV29-1 combines with J gene TRBJ2-6; D not certain. Deletions cut 4 bases from V and 0 bases from J, with 4 bases between. In germline, CDR1 is SQVTM, CDR2 ANQGSEA. The CDR3 contains 13 residues. The CDR3 coding sequence is TGCAGCGTTGTAGGCTCTGGGGCCAACGTCCTGACTTTC. Protein product: CSVVGSGANVLTF.

This clonotype has a count of ten or more. V gene TRBV6-5 combines with J gene TRBJ2-6; D remains ambiguous. V dropped 9 bases and J dropped 2 bases, with 2 bases sitting between them. Germline V CDR1 and CDR2: MNHEY, SVGAGI. The CDR3 totals 11 residues. CDR3 sequence: CASAGANVLTF. CDR3 sequence (DNA): TGTGCCAGTGCTGGGGCCAACGTCCTGACTTTC.

This clonotype was seen more than once but under ten times. This chain uses TRBV2 with TRBJ2-2, with D possibly matching TRBD2 (6 bases). Germline V lookup: CDR1 SNHLY, CDR2 FYNNEI. The CDR3 loop spans 14 amino acids. The ends were cut back, 5 bases at V and 6 bases at J, with 13 bases in the middle. The DNA of the CDR3 is TGTGCCAGCAGTCGGGACTTTCGCTCCGGGGAGCTGTTTTTT. Its translation: CASSRDFRSGELFF.

This clonotype was detected many times. This chain connects TRBV11-3 to TRBJ1-1, with TRBD1 matching over 7 bases. The CDR3 has 14 amino acids. Per germline, CDR1 SGHNT and CDR2 YENEEA. V lost 5 bases and J lost 0; bases outside the gene matches: 3. This CDR3 reads CASSKTGLNTEAFF. CDR3 in DNA: TGTGCCAGCAGCAAGACAGGGCTGAACACTGAAGCTTTCTTT.

This clonotype was observed at least ten times. The J gene is TRBJ2-7, the V gene TRBV6-2 or TRBV6-3; 9 nucleotides align to TRBD1. V lost 6 bases to trimming and J lost 6 bases; unmatched junction nucleotides: 12. The CDR3 covers 15 residues. Germline assignment: CDR1 MNHEY and CDR2 SVGEGT. DNA for the CDR3: TGTGCCAGCAGCTTCCCCGAACAGGGGGCGGGCGAGCAGTACTTC. This encodes CASSFPEQGAGEQYF.

The J gene is TRBJ1-2, the V gene TRBV28; a possible D gene is TRBD1 (5 bases). The germline CDR1 and CDR2 sequences are MDHEN and SYDVKM. The CDR3 sequence is 15 residues long. V was trimmed by 5 bases and J by 5 bases, leaving 18 bases between them. In DNA, the CDR3 is TGTGCCAGCAGTGTACTAGGGGCGAATCTGTATGGCTACACCTTC. Residues: CASSVLGANLYGYTF.

This clonotype was counted ten times or more. The rearrangement uses TRBV12-3 or TRBV12-4 and TRBJ2-1, with D uncertain. This CDR3 is 14 amino acids long. V gave up 7 bases and J gave up 0 bases, with 10 bases separating them. Written as DNA, the CDR3 is TGTGCCAGCACCCCGTACAGCTCCTACAATGAGCAGTTCTTC. It codes for CASTPYSSYNEQFF.

At least ten counts were recorded for this clonotype. The J gene is TRBJ1-4, the V gene TRBV12-3 or TRBV12-4, with 7 bases lining up with TRBD1. The CDR3 is made up of 17 amino acids. V trimming: 4 bases; J trimming: 0 bases; junction bases outside the gene matches: 8. CDR3 DNA: TGTGCCAGCAGTTGGGGGACGACAGGGACAACTAATGAAAAACTGTTTTTT. Translated, it gives CASSWGTTGTTNEKLFF.

This clonotype was seen repeatedly, ten times or more. The V and J genes are TRBV24-1 and TRBJ2-1, with TRBD2 identical over 11 bases. The J segment lost 7 bases and the V segment lost 0 bases, leaving 13 bases of the junction unmatched. The germline CDR1 and CDR2 sequences are KGHDR and SFDVKD. The CDR3 loop spans 19 amino acids. CDR3 amino acids: CATSDLPLYSSGRRNEQFF. CDR3 DNA sequence: TGTGCCACCAGTGATTTGCCCCTCTACTCTAGCGGGAGGAGAAATGAGCAGTTCTTC.

This clonotype was detected only a few times. V gene TRBV7-8 combines with J gene TRBJ2-1; TRBD1 matches 7 bases. The germline V gene encodes CDR1 SGHVS and CDR2 FQNEAQ. V trimming: 8 bases; J trimming: 7 bases; junction bases outside the gene matches: 11. The CDR3 is 14 residues long. Here the CDR3 reads CASSQGTLGNEQFF. In DNA, the CDR3 is TGTGCCAGCTCACAGGGGACGCTGGGTAATGAGCAGTTCTTC.

This clonotype was observed a handful of times. This chain connects TRBV5-6 to TRBJ2-7; TRBD2 aligns across 8 bases. The germline V gene encodes CDR1 SGHDT and CDR2 YYEEEE. CDR3 length: 14 residues. The J segment lost 7 bases and the V segment lost 4 bases, leaving 10 bases of the junction unmatched. CDR3 residues: CASSVPGLGREQYF. CDR3 DNA sequence: TGTGCCAGCAGCGTACCGGGACTAGGCAGAGAGCAGTACTTC.

The V call is TRBV15, the J call TRBJ2-1, with D hard to call. Trimming removed 0 bases from V and 8 bases from J, with 8 bases in between. The V gene's germline CDR1 is LNHNV and CDR2 YYDKDF (reference sequence). The CDR3 runs to 13 residues. This CDR3 is CATSRDLGYEQFF. CDR3 coding DNA: TGTGCCACCAGCAGAGATCTGGGTTATGAGCAGTTCTTC. Full variable domain (rest looked up from reference TRBV15 and TRBJ2-1): DAMVIQNPRYQVTQFGKPVTLSCSQTLNHNVMYWYQQKSSQAPKLLFHYYDKDFNNEADTPDNFQSRRPNTSFCFLDIRSPGLGDTAMYLCATSRDLGYEQFFGPGTRLTVL.